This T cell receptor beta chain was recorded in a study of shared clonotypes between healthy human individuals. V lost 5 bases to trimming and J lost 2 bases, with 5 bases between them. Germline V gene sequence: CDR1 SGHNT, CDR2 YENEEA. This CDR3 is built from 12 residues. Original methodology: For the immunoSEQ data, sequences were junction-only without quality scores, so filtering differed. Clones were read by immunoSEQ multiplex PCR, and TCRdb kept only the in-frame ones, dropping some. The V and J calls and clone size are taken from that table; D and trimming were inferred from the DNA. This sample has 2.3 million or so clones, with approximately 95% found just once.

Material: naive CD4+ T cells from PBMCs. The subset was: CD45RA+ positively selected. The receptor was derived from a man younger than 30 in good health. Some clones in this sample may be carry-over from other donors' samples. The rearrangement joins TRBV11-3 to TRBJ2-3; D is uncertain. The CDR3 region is CASSQNTDTQYF. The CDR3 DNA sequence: TGTGCCAGCAGCCAAAACACAGATACGCAGTATTTT.